This T cell receptor (beta chain) was profiled in a study of T cells in localized non-small cell lung cancer (dated by TCRdb to 2019 to 2021). Regarding the research as a whole: T cell repertoires of about 230 early-stage NSCLC patients were analyzed, with tumors being compared against uninvolved tumor-adjacent lungs. The cohort comprised 236 treatment-naïve NSCLC patients with resected, localized lung tumors. A mean age of around 66 years was recorded for the NSCLC patients, of whom 129 were male and around 100 were female.

Turning to this clone: The antigen it binds to is not known. Base-call qualities are not available, and no considerably larger clone is one nucleotide away.

The immunoSEQ Assay was used to sequence TCR beta CDR3 regions from DNA. As for how the authors treated the data: To compute T cell density, TCR beta template counts were normalized to usable DNA, which was estimated by amplifying housekeeping genes. Using the preseqR package, richness was estimated by extrapolating to 120,000 templates for tissue samples and 400,000 templates for PBMC samples. Clonality was defined as one minus Pielou's evenness. Differential abundance testing on productive amino-acid clonotypes, with a minimum total count of 5 and an alpha of 0.1, was used to identify tissue-enriched TCRs. The Jaccard Index and the Morisita Overlap Index were used to quantify repertoire overlap between compartments. TCR beta CDR3s were clustered by GLIPH together with public tetramer-defined viral CDR3s, and at least three viral sequences plus V-gene enrichment were required for viral motifs. TCRdb re-hosts the immuneACCESS table, in-frame sequences only. Its copies lack some clones; in the studies checked, an unresolved V gene accounts for under half of them, and the cause for the rest is not known. V, J and clone size were drawn from that table, and D and trimming were deduced from the DNA. The sample has roughly 5,200 clones on record, roughly half of them singletons. 3% to 4% of the sample rests with the top ten.

After removal of 6 bases from V and 5 bases from J, the junction retains 15 bases not matched to a gene. The CDR3 numbers 16 residues from cysteine through phenylalanine. Of all the DNA, just the CDR3 is kept, 48 bases in frame from base 1. The full study reports these points: Because the study design was exploratory, TCR variables were selected using unadjusted p-values without false-discovery rate correction. Higher T cell density in blood was associated with longer overall survival, whereas higher clonality in adjacent lung was associated with shorter survival. Of the top 100 tumor clones, a median of approximately 60 were detected in paired uninvolved adjacent lung; about 28 were also among that lung's top 100. Because multi-region tumor sequencing was not done, intratumor heterogeneity could not be ruled out. Uninvolved tumor-adjacent lung showed the highest T cell clonality, higher than tumor, which suggests more focused antigenic responses in the uninvolved tumor-adjacent lung.

This receptor was obtained from an older male donor with stage I squamous cell lung carcinoma. The sample in question was lymph node tissue, obtained before any cancer treatment. The sequence links TRBV23-1 to TRBJ2-7; a stretch of 8 junction bases matches TRBD1. TRBV23-1 carries the ORF label, with uncertain function. The DNA is TGCGCCAGCAGCCAAGTCATCCAGGCAGGGGGCGACGAGCAGTACTTC. The encoded protein is CASSQVIQAGGDEQYF.